Sequencing of this T cell receptor beta chain was carried out in a study of blood T cell repertoires in COVID-19. Study background: The United States, Italy and Spain were the sources of the acute and convalescent COVID-19 samples. PBMCs, B-cell-depleted T cells, or T cells were the source of the cDNA or gDNA that made up the material.

In germline, CDR1 is SGHRS, CDR2 YFSETQ. This CDR3 region has 17 residues. With V trimmed by 4 bases and J by 4 bases, 11 bases remained unmatched. Clones were sequenced by immunoSEQ multiplex PCR, and TCRdb holds only the in-frame ones, with some missing. The profile shows approximately 170,000 clones, approximately 86% of them singletons. This TCR was sampled from a man aged 30-40 years with acute or convalescent COVID-19. The chain links TRBV5-1 to TRBJ2-2, with TRBD2 matching over 9 bases. Sequenced: peripheral blood. The chain's CDR3 is CASSVGGSGSLTGELFF. CDR3 DNA: TGCGCCAGCAGCGTGGGCGGTAGCGGGAGTCTCACCGGGGAGCTGTTTTTT. Supplemented by reference TRBV5-1 and TRBJ2-2, the full variable domain reads KAGVTQTPRYLIKTRGQQVTLSCSPISGHRSVSWYQQTPGQGLQFLFEYFSETQRNKGNFPGRFSGRQFSNSRSEMNVSTLELGDSALYLCASSVGGSGSLTGELFFGEGSRLTVL.